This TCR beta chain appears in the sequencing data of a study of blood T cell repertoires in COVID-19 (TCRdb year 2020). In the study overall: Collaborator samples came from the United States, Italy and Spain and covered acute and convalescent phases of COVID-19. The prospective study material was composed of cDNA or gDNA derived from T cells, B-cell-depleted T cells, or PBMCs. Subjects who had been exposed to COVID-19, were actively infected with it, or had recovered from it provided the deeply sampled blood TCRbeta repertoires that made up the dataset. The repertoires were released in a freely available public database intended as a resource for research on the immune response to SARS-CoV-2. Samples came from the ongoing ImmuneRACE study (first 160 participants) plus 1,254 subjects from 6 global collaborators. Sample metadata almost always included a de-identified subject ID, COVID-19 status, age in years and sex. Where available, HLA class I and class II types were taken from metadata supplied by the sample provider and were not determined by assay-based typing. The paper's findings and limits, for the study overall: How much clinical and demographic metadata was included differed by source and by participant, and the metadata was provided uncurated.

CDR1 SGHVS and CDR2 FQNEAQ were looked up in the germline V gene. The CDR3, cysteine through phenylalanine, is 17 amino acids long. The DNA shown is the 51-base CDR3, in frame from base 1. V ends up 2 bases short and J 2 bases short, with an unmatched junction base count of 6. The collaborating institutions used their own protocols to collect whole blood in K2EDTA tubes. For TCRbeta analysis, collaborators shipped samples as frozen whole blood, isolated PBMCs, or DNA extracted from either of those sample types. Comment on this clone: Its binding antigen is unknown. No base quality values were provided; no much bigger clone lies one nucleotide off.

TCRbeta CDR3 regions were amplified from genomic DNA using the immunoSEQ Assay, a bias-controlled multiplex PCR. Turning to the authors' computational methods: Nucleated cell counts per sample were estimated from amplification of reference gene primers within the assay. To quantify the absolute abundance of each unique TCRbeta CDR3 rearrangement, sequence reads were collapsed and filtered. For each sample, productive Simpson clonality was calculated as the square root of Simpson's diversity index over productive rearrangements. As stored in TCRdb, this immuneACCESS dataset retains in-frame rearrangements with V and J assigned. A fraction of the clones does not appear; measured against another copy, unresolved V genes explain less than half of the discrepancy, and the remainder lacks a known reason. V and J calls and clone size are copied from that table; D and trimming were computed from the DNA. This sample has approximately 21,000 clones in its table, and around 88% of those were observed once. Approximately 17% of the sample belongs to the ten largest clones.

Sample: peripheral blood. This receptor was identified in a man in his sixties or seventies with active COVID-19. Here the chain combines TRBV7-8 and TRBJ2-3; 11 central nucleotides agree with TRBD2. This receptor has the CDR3 CASSLPETSGATDTQYF. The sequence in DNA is TGTGCCAGCAGCTTACCCGAGACTAGCGGGGCCACAGATACGCAGTATTTT.